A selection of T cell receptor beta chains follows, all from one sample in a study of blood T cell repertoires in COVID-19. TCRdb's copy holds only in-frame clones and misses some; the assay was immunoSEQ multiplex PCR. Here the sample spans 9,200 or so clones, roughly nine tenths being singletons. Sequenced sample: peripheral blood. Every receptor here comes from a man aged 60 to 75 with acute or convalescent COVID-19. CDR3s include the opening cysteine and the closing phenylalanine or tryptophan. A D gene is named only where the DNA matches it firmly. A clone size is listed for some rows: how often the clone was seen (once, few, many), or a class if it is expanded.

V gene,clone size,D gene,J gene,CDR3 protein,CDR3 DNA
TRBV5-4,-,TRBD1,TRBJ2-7,CASSSTGSSYEQYF,TGTGCCAGCAGCTCGACAGGGTCCTCCTACGAGCAGTACTTC
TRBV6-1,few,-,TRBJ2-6,CASSDVAGALWANVLTF,TGTGCCAGCAGTGACGTCGCGGGGGCCCTCTGGGCCAACGTCCTGACTTTC
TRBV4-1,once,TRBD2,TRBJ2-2,CASSRSAGGNTGELFF,TGCGCCAGCAGCCGGTCAGCGGGAGGAAACACCGGGGAGCTGTTTTTT
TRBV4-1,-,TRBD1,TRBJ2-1,CASSFWTGANEQFF,TGCGCCAGCAGCTTCTGGACAGGGGCAAATGAGCAGTTCTTC
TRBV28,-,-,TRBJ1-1,CASSSGGRGTEAFF,TGTGCCAGCAGCTCCGGAGGTCGGGGCACTGAAGCTTTCTTT
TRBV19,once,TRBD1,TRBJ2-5,CASSRGTGVGETQYF,TGTGCCAGTAGTAGAGGGACAGGGGTAGGAGAGACCCAGTACTTC
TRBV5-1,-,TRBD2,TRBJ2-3,CASRRTSGATSTDTQYF,TGCGCCAGCAGGCGGACTAGCGGGGCTACTAGCACAGATACGCAGTATTTT
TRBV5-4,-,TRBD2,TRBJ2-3,CASSSLAGGNTDTQYF,TGTGCCAGCAGCTCTCTAGCGGGAGGGAACACAGATACGCAGTATTTT
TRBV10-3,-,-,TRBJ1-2,CAISASPDRPVGYTF,TGTGCCATCAGTGCTAGCCCTGACAGGCCGGTTGGCTACACCTTC
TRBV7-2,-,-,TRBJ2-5,CASSFGTGETQYF,TGTGCCAGCAGCTTCGGAACGGGGGAGACCCAGTACTTC
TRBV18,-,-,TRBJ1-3,CASSPRQGGNTIYF,TGTGCCAGCTCACCCCGCCAGGGTGGAAACACCATATATTTT
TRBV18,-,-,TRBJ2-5,CASSLQETQYF,TGTGCCAGCTCTCTCCAAGAGACCCAGTACTTC
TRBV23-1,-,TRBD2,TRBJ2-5,CASSQRLAGGKETQYF,TGCGCCAGCAGTCAACGACTAGCGGGGGGAAAAGAGACCCAGTACTTC
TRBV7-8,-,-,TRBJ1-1,CASSLGGRNTEAFF,TGTGCCAGCAGCTTAGGGGGCCGGAACACTGAAGCTTTCTTT
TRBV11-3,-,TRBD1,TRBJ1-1,CASSPGTDMNTEAFF,TGTGCCAGCAGCCCGGGGACAGACATGAACACTGAAGCTTTCTTT
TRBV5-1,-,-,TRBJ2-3,CASSFSRGGSTDTQYF,TGCGCCAGCAGCTTTAGTAGGGGGGGAAGCACAGATACGCAGTATTTT
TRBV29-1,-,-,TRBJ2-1,CSVHRTNYYNEQFF,TGCAGCGTTCACAGGACAAACTACTACAATGAGCAGTTCTTC
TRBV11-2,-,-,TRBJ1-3,CASSLDPGSGNTIYF,TGTGCCAGCAGCTTAGATCCGGGCTCTGGAAACACCATATATTTT
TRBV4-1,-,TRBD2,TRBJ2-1,CASSLGLAVNNEQFF,TGCGCCAGCAGCCTCGGACTAGCGGTAAACAATGAGCAGTTCTTC
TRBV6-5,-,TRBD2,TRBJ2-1,CASSYSSSGALNEQFF,TGTGCCAGCAGTTACTCGTCGAGCGGGGCTTTAAATGAGCAGTTCTTC
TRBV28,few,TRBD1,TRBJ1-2,CASSRTGDNYGYTF,TGTGCCAGCAGCCGGACAGGGGATAACTATGGCTACACCTTC
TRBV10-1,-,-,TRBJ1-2,CASSAGGSNYGYTF,TGCGCCAGCAGTGCTGGCGGGTCTAACTATGGCTACACCTTC
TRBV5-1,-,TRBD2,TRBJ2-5,CASSSLAARQETQYF,TGCGCCAGCAGCTCACTAGCGGCACGACAAGAGACCCAGTACTTC
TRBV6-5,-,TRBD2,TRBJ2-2,CASKPGLVLAGELFF,TGTGCCAGCAAGCCGGGACTAGTATTAGCCGGGGAGCTGTTTTTT